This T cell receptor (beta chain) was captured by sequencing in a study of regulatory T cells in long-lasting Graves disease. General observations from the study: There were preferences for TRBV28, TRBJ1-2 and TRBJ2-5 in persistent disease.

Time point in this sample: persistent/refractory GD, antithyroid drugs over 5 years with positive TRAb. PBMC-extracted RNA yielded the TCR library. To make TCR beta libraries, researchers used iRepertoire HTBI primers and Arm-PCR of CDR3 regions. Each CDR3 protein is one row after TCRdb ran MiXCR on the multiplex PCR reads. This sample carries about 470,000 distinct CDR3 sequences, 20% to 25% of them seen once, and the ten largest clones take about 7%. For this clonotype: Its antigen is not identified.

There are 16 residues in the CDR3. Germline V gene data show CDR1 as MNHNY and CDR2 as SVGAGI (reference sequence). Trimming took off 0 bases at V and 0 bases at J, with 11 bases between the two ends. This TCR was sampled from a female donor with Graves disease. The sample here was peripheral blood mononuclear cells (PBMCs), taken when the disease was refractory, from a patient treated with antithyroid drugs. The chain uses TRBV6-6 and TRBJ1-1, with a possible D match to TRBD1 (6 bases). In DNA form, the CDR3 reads TGTGCCAGCAGTTACTCGCAGGGGTCATTGAACACTGAAGCTTTCTTT. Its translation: CASSYSQGSLNTEAFF.